Below are 12 T cell receptor beta chains sequenced from a single sample in a study of T cell repertoires in cytomegalovirus infection (dated by TCRdb to about 2019). Sequencing relied on an Illumina HiSeq 1500. TCRdb itself trimmed the public reads at Q25 with fastp, ran MiXCR and retained productive beta chains. Rows matching on CDR3 protein sequence are summarized as one entry with the most common DNA and genes. In all, the sample holds approximately 500,000 distinct CDR3 sequences, and 26% of those were seen once. Clones ranked in the top ten supply about 13% of the sample. The specimen sequenced was PBMCs. These receptors originate from a human donor in good health (CMV status not recorded). Some clones in this sample may be carry-over from other donors' samples.

The CDR3 coding sequence is TGTGCCAGTAGCCCTACGACTAGCGGCTACAATGAGCAGTTCTTC. It yields the protein CASSPTTSGYNEQFF. This chain uses TRBV19 with TRBJ2-1, with TRBD2 matching over 9 bases. This CDR3 contains 15 residues. The V segment lost 6 bases and the J segment 3 bases; nucleotides outside the gene matches: 6. Germline V gene sequence: CDR1 LNHDA, CDR2 SQIVND (reference sequence).

The chain couples TRBV11-2 to TRBJ1-1; D ambiguous. CDR3 length: 13 amino acids. V was trimmed by 5 bases and J by 3 bases, leaving 10 bases between them. Germline values: CDR1 SGHAT, CDR2 FQNNGV. CDR3 in DNA: TGTGCCAGCAGCGCCGATTTGGACACTGAAGCTTTCTTT. Amino acids: CASSADLDTEAFF.

The J gene is TRBJ1-5, the V gene TRBV19, with TRBD1 identical over 12 bases. Germline V gene sequence: CDR1 LNHDA, CDR2 SQIVND (reference sequence). V lost 5 bases, J lost 3 bases, and 5 bases stayed unmatched. The CDR3 sequence is 16 residues long. CDR3 nucleotide sequence: TGTGCCAGTAGTGTTGGGACAGGGGGCAACAATCAGCCCCAGCATTTT. Translation: CASSVGTGGNNQPQHF.

CDR3 bases: TGTGCCAGTAGTATGGTGCGTGCGAACACCGGGGAGCTGTTTTTT. This codes for CASSMVRANTGELFF. The chain recombines TRBV19 with TRBJ2-2; the D is unclear. This CDR3 spans 15 amino acids. The germline gives CDR1 LNHDA, CDR2 SQIVND (reference sequence). V was pared by 3 bases and J by 0 bases, with 8 bases between. Looking up the rest from reference TRBV19 and TRBJ2-2 gives the full variable domain: DGGITQSPKYLFRKEGQNVTLSCEQNLNHDAMYWYRQDPGQGLRLIYYSQIVNDFQKGDIAEGYSVSREKKESFPLTVTSAQKNPTAFYLCASSMVRANTGELFFGEGSRLTVL.

This clonotype was counted between two and nine times. CDR3 coding DNA: TGCGCCAGCAGCCAAGGGACGGGAGTGGCCAATGAGCAGTTCTTC. It translates to CASSQGTGVANEQFF. This sequence joins TRBV4-1 and TRBJ2-1, with a weak D call TRBD2 (6 bases). Germline lookup yields CDR1 MGHRA and CDR2 YSYEKL. The CDR3 runs to 15 residues. V gave up 1 base and J gave up 6 bases, with 13 bases separating them.

The chain links TRBV4-3 to TRBJ1-5; D call uncertain. The V and J ends lost 0 bases and 4 bases respectively, with 16 bases between them. The CDR3 consists of 17 residues. Germline V gene lookup returns CDR1 LGHNA and CDR2 YSLEER. CDR3 residues: CASSQEMRLIRNQPQHF. The CDR3 DNA reads TGCGCCAGCAGCCAAGAAATGCGCTTGATTAGGAATCAGCCCCAGCATTTT.

V is TRBV12-3 or TRBV12-4 and J is TRBJ2-7; the D gene is possibly TRBD1 (6 bases). The CDR3 loop spans 15 amino acids. V was trimmed by 1 base and J by 6 bases, leaving 16 bases between them. CDR3 in DNA: TGTGCCAGCAGTTTAGGATCACAGGGCAATATCGAGCAGTACTTC. This translates into CASSLGSQGNIEQYF.

This clonotype was observed a few times. This clone may be a read error of a much larger clone one base away. The V gene is TRBV28, the J gene TRBJ1-5; no firm D call. The V gene's germline CDR1 is MDHEN and CDR2 SYDVKM. Trimming removed 6 bases from V and 4 bases from J, with 7 bases in between. The CDR3 covers 12 residues. CDR3 residues: CASSLKNQPQHF. As DNA, the CDR3 is TGTGCCAGCAGCTTGAAGAATCAGCCCCAGCATTTT. The whole variable domain, filled in from reference TRBV28 and TRBJ1-5, reads DVKVTQSSRYLVKRTGEKVFLECVQDMDHENMFWYRQDPGLGLRLIYFSYDVKMKEKGDIPEGYSVSREKKERFSLILESASTNQTSMYLCASSLKNQPQHFGDGTRLSIL.

This chain uses TRBV20-1 with TRBJ1-2, with a tentative D call TRBD1 (5 bases). V dropped 3 bases and J dropped 8 bases, with 10 bases sitting between them. The CDR3 contains 11 residues. Germline V gene sequence: CDR1 DFQATT, CDR2 SNEGSKA (reference sequence). The CDR3 reads CSAREGEGYTF. The CDR3, as DNA: TGCAGTGCTAGGGAAGGGGAAGGCTACACCTTC.

In its sample, this clonotype was seen many times. The chain is built from TRBV7-2 and TRBJ2-7; no clear D. Trimming stripped 5 bases from V and 6 bases from J, with 17 bases between. The CDR3 extends over 14 amino acids. The germline gives CDR1 SGHTA, CDR2 FQGNSA. As DNA, the CDR3 is TGTGCCAGCAGCCAAACTATGTCGGTCTCCGAGCAGTACTTC. It translates to CASSQTMSVSEQYF. Full variable domain (rest looked up from reference TRBV7-2 and TRBJ2-7): GAGVSQSPSNKVTEKGKDVELRCDPISGHTALYWYRQSLGQGLEFLIYFQGNSAPDKSGLPSDRFSAERTGGSVSTLTIQRTQQEDSAVYLCASSQTMSVSEQYFGPGTRLTVT.

V is TRBV6-2 or TRBV6-3 and J is TRBJ1-2; 7 bases are shared with TRBD1. Germline CDR1 reads MNHEY; CDR2 reads SVGEGT. The CDR3 length is 14 residues. The ends lost 5 bases at V and 4 bases at J; junction bases unmatched: 7. In DNA, the CDR3 is TGTGCCAGCAGTCTACAGGGGCTTGCCTATGGCTACACCTTC. Encoded protein: CASSLQGLAYGYTF.

The CDR3 is CASSRNSGTGELFF. CDR3 nucleotides: TGTGCCAGCAGCCGAAATAGCGGGACCGGGGAGCTGTTTTTT. The chain couples TRBV6-5 to TRBJ2-2, with 7 nucleotides matching TRBD2. This CDR3 has 14 amino acids. Germline CDR1 and CDR2: MNHEY and SVGAGI. Unmatched junction bases numbered 6, after V lost 6 bases and J lost 5 bases.